The 15 T cell receptor beta chains below all came from one sample that was sequenced in a study of tissue T cells after allogeneic stem cell transplantation. The protocol was immunoSEQ multiplex PCR, while the TCRdb copy is restricted to in-frame clones and leaves out a portion. The sample includes roughly 8,900 clones, 50% to 70% of them seen just once. The specimen was tissue from the ileum, collected at autopsy. These TCRs come from a woman between 18 and 55 years old with breast cancer.

The CDR3 loop is CASSQDTLAGGPMLTDTQYF. In nucleotides, the CDR3 is TGTGCCAGCAGCCAAGATACGCTAGCGGGAGGGCCGATGTTAACGGATACGCAGTATTTT. This rearrangement joins TRBV4-2 to TRBJ2-3; TRBD2 agrees at 12 bases. The V gene's germline CDR1 is LGHNA and CDR2 YNFKEQ. The trim removed 0 bases at V and 6 bases at J, leaving 16 bases unmatched. This CDR3 region has 20 residues.

In nucleotides, the CDR3 is TGTGCCAGCAGCCCCAATCGGGACGATGAGCAGTTCTTC. Encoded protein: CASSPNRDDEQFF. The V and J genes are TRBV11-1 and TRBJ2-1; D assignment may be TRBD1 or TRBD2 (5 bases each). The V gene lost 5 bases and the J gene lost 8 bases, with 13 bases spanning the gap. This CDR3 comprises 13 residues. Germline lookup yields CDR1 SGHAT and CDR2 FQDESV (reference sequence).

The CDR3 spells CASSPTTGDGYEQFF. Here the CDR3 DNA reads TGTGCCAGCAGCCCTACGACCGGGGATGGTTATGAGCAGTTCTTC. This rearrangement joins TRBV3-1 (or the pseudogene TRBV3-2) to TRBJ2-1; weak D call: TRBD2 (5 bases). V lost 4 bases to trimming and J lost 8 bases, with 18 bases between them. The CDR3 runs 15 residues. Germline assignment: CDR1 LGHDT and CDR2 YNNKEL (reference sequence).

The rearrangement joins TRBV24-1 to TRBJ2-3; no firm D call. The CDR3 runs to 15 residues. CDR1 KGHDR and CDR2 SFDVKD come from the germline V gene. V dropped 2 bases and J dropped 0 bases, with 8 bases sitting between them. The CDR3 DNA sequence: TGTGCCACCAGTGATTCTAGGACCAGCACAGATACGCAGTATTTT. It translates to CATSDSRTSTDTQYF.

Of note for this clone: The sample holds other DNA sequences that translate to the same CDR3. The chain carries TRBV6-6 and TRBJ2-1; D may be TRBD1 or TRBD2 (7 bases each). CDR3 size: 13 residues. Deletions cut 10 bases from V and 0 bases from J, with 10 bases between. Germline V gene lookup returns CDR1 MNHNY and CDR2 SVGAGI (reference sequence). The CDR3 sequence is CATRGGSYNEQFF. The CDR3 nucleotides read TGTGCCACCAGGGGGGGCTCCTACAATGAGCAGTTCTTC.

This clone has only a few counts. The J gene is TRBJ1-1, the V gene TRBV12-5, with D maybe TRBD1 (5 bases). V was pared by 1 base and J by 4 bases, with 10 bases between. The CDR3 runs 14 residues. CDR1 is LGHNT, CDR2 FRNRAP, per germline. CDR3 coding DNA: TGTGCTAGTGGTTTGGACCGGAGGGGCACTGAAGCTTTCTTT. Translating it yields CASGLDRRGTEAFF.

This rearrangement joins TRBV18 to TRBJ1-1, with D perhaps matching TRBD1 (5 bases). Trimming shortened V by 3 bases and J by 1 base, and 9 bases separated the two germline ends. Per germline, CDR1 KGHSH and CDR2 LQKENI. The CDR3 has 14 amino acids. CDR3: CASSPNQGNTEAFF. The CDR3 bases are TGTGCCAGCTCACCTAATCAGGGGAACACTGAAGCTTTCTTT. The full variable domain, in which reference TRBV18 and TRBJ1-1 provide the parts outside the CDR3, is NAGVMQNPRHLVRRRGQEARLRCSPMKGHSHVYWYRQLPEEGLKFMVYLQKENIIDESGMPKERFSAEFPKEGPSILRIQQVVRGDSAAYFCASSPNQGNTEAFFGQGTRLTVV.

This clone was counted only a few times. V is TRBV4-3 and J is TRBJ1-5; D may be TRBD1 (6 bases). CDR3 length: 13 amino acids. With 6 bases removed from V and 4 bases from J, the gap between germline ends came to 10 bases. Germline assignment: CDR1 LGHNA and CDR2 YSLEER. The CDR3 DNA sequence: TGCGCCAGCAGTCTCCAGGGGAATCAGCCCCAGCATTTT. Translated: CASSLQGNQPQHF.

Details on this clone: Additional DNA sequences in this sample encode the identical CDR3. The chain uses TRBV6-2 or TRBV6-3 and TRBJ1-2; no reliable D call. Trimming took off 3 bases at V and 5 bases at J, with 10 bases between the two ends. CDR3 length: 13 residues. The germline CDR1 and CDR2 sequences are MNHEY and SVGEGT. In nucleotides, the CDR3 is TGTGCCAGCAGTTATGTATCGGGATATGGCTACACCTTC. Translation: CASSYVSGYGYTF.

The V and J genes are TRBV5-4 and TRBJ2-6, with 7 bases that match TRBD1. Per germline, CDR1 SGHNT and CDR2 YYREEE (reference sequence). CDR3 length: 15 residues. The J segment lost 2 bases and the V segment lost 4 bases, leaving 3 bases of the junction unmatched. The CDR3 DNA is TGTGCCAGCAGCCCTGGACAGGCTGGGGCCAACGTCCTGACTTTC. Its translation: CASSPGQAGANVLTF.

The chain combines TRBV10-2 with TRBJ1-6; D unresolved. The CDR3 is made up of 14 amino acids. Trimming cost V 7 bases and J 10 bases, with 17 bases left between them. Germline V gives CDR1 WSHSY, CDR2 SAAADI. CDR3 residues: CASTIALLGSPLHF. The CDR3 DNA follows: TGCGCCAGCACGATTGCCCTCTTGGGGTCACCCCTCCACTTT.

V and J are TRBV7-2 and TRBJ1-1; possible D gene TRBD1, 6 bases. The V end was cut by 1 base, the J end by 5 bases, with 11 bases between. The CDR3 runs 14 residues. The germline V gene has CDR1 SGHTA and CDR2 FQGNSA. In nucleotides, the CDR3 is TGTGCCAGCAGCTTAGGGGGGGCCATAACTGAAGCTTTCTTT. Encoded protein: CASSLGGAITEAFF.

The count of this clone is one. The gene calls are TRBV7-2 and TRBJ2-3; 9 nucleotides line up with TRBD2. The germline CDR1 and CDR2 sequences are SGHTA and FQGNSA. The V segment lost 1 base and the J segment 5 bases; nucleotides outside the gene matches: 13. The CDR3 is 18 amino acids. CDR3 in amino acids: CASSLDADAGGHGDTQYF. In DNA form, the CDR3 reads TGTGCCAGCAGCTTAGACGCGGATGCGGGGGGGCACGGAGATACGCAGTATTTT. The whole variable domain, remainder taken from reference TRBV7-2 and TRBJ2-3, is GAGVSQSPSNKVTEKGKDVELRCDPISGHTALYWYRQSLGQGLEFLIYFQGNSAPDKSGLPSDRFSAERTGGSVSTLTIQRTQQEDSAVYLCASSLDADAGGHGDTQYFGPGTRLTVL.

Remarks on this clone: The junction does not match germline at one end; this may be a read error. V usage is TRBV5-4 and J usage is TRBJ2-5; tentatively, D is TRBD2 (6 bases). Germline V lookup: CDR1 SGHNT, CDR2 YYREEE (reference sequence). CDR3 size: 15 residues. CDR3 in amino acids: CASSSGGILGETRYF. CDR3 coding DNA: TGTGCCAGCAGCTCGGGCGGGATCTTGGGAGAGACCCGGTACTTC.

The chain links TRBV28 to TRBJ2-5, with 10 bases aligning to TRBD1. The germline V gene encodes CDR1 MDHEN and CDR2 SYDVKM. Trimming took 4 bases from V and 5 from J; bases not matched to a gene: 13. The CDR3 has 17 residues. CDR3 loop: CASSSSSGTGVRETQYF. The CDR3 nucleotides read TGTGCCAGCAGTTCCTCCTCCGGGACAGGGGTGAGGGAGACCCAGTACTTC.